The rows below give T cell receptor beta chains drawn from one sample of a study of control samples from healthy donors and cancer patients. The table came from immunoSEQ multiplex PCR; TCRdb's copy has only in-frame clones and leaves some out. The sample lists 65,000 to 100,000 clones, approximately 89% seen once, with 15% to 25% in the top ten. The sample was blood. The receptors here all came from a man in his fifties in good health. The CDR3 runs from the conserved cysteine through the conserved F or W. The D gene is left open where the match is weak. Clone sizes are given selectively: once, few, many, or a class where the clone is expanded.

-	TRBV30	TRBJ1-2	-	TGTGCCTGGAGTGAAACAGTCAACTATGGCTACACCTTC	CAWSETVNYGYTF
-	TRBV19	TRBJ1-1	-	TGTGCCAGTAGTATCGTCAGGGGGAACACTGAAGCTTTCTTT	CASSIVRGNTEAFF
-	TRBV6-5	TRBJ1-1	-	TGTGCCAGCAGCCAACGCGACAGCTTAGAAGCTTTCTTT	CASSQRDSLEAFF
-	TRBV18	TRBJ1-6	-	TGTGCCAGCTCACCCCCCACTAATAATTCACCCCTCCACTTT	CASSPPTNNSPLHF
-	TRBV4-1	TRBJ2-3	-	TGCGCCAGCAGCCATCCAAAAGGTGGGGGAGCCGGTACTAGCACAGATACGCAGTATTTT	CASSHPKGGGAGTSTDTQYF
-	TRBV5-4	TRBJ1-6	TRBD1	TGTGCCAGCAGCCGGAAGGCAGGGGGAGATAATTCACCCCTCCACTTT	CASSRKAGGDNSPLHF
-	TRBV5-1	TRBJ2-5	TRBD1	TGCGCCAGCAGCGTACGGACAGGCCAAGAGACCCAGTACTTC	CASSVRTGQETQYF
-	TRBV2	TRBJ2-2	-	TGTGCCAGCAGTGACTTCAGGGGCTTGAACACCGGGGAGCTGTTTTTT	CASSDFRGLNTGELFF
-	TRBV30	TRBJ1-1	-	TGTGCCTGGAGTGTAGGGGCGGTTGCGGGAGGGGCTTTCTTT	CAWSVGAVAGGAFF
-	TRBV4-1	TRBJ1-3	TRBD1	TGCGCCAGCAGCCCAGGACAGGGGGACACCATATATTTT	CASSPGQGDTIYF
-	TRBV21-1	TRBJ1-1	-	TGTGCCAGCAGCAAACTGATGGCGGGGACTGAAGCTTTCTTT	CASSKLMAGTEAFF
once	TRBV5-1	TRBJ2-3	-	TGCGCCAGCAGCCCGGAGGGCCAAGATACGCAGTATTTT	CASSPEGQDTQYF
-	TRBV19	TRBJ2-7	-	TGTGCCAGTAGTATAGGGCTGGACAGCTCCTACGAGCAGTACTTC	CASSIGLDSSYEQYF